The sequence of this TCR beta chain was determined in a study of metastatic and nonmetastatic thyroid tumors. Study in general: Blood and tumor or nodule tissue repertoires from malignant and benign thyroid patients were compared. General study results and limits: Compared with benign nodules, malignant thyroid tumors were reported to have significantly higher TCR beta diversity in both blood and tumor.

At least ten counts were recorded for this clone. What it recognizes is unknown. In the authors' workflow: It was from CDR3 differences across clinicopathological groups that a distant-metastasis classifier for papillary thyroid cancer was built. TCRdb re-called clones via MiXCR from the PCR reads. TCRdb, not the authors, supplied the V and J calls. Seen here are about 93,000 clones, about 9.1% observed once, and the top ten hold 8.8%. No patient received treatment before thyroid surgery. The origin of this receptor is a female donor with papillary thyroid cancer or a benign thyroid nodule (not recorded which). Some clones in this sample may be carry-over from other donors' samples. Sequences were obtained from blood.

CDR3: CATSAASAGSNKETQYF. CDR3 sequence (DNA): TGTGCCACCAGTGCCGCTTCAGCGGGATCTAATAAAGAGACCCAGTACTTC. The gene calls are TRBV24-1 and TRBJ2-5; 7 bases fit TRBD2. After removal of 5 bases from V and 3 bases from J, the junction contained 14 bases not matched to a gene. The germline V gene encodes CDR1 KGHDR and CDR2 SFDVKD. This CDR3 comprises 17 residues.